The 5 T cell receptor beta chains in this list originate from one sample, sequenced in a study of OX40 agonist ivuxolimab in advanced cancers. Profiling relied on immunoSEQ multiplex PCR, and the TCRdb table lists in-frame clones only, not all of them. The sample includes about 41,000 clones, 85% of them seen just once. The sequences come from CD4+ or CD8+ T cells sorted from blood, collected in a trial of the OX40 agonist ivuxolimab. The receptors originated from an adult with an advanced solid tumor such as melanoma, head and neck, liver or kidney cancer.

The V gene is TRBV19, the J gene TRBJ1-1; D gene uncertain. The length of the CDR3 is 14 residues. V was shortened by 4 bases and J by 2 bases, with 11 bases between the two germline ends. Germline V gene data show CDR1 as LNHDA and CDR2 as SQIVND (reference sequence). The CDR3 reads CASSTPLFNTEAFF. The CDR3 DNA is TGTGCCAGTAGTACCCCCCTTTTTAACACTGAAGCTTTCTTT.

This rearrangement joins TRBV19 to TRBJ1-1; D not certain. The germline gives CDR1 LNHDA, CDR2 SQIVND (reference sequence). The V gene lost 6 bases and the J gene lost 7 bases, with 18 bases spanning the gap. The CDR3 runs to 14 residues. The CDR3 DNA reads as TGTGCCAGTAGGTTGGGCCAGGAGCTGGGTGAAGCTTTCTTT. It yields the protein CASRLGQELGEAFF.

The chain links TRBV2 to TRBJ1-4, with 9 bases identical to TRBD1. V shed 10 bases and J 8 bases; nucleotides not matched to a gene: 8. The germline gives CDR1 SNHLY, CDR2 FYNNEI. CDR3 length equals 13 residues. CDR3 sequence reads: CANSRDREEKLFF. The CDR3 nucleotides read TGTGCCAACTCGCGGGACAGGGAGGAAAAACTGTTTTTT.

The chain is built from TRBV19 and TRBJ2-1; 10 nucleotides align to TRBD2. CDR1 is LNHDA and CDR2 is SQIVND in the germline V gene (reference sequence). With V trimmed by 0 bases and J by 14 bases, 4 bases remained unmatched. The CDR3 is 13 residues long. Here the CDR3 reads CASSIDASGSKFF. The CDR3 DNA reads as TGTGCCAGTAGTATAGATGCTAGCGGGAGTAAGTTCTTC.

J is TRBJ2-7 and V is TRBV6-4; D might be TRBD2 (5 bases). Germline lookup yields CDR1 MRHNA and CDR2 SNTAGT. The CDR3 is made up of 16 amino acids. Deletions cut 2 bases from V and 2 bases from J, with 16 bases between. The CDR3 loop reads CASSDPDRPGAYEQYF. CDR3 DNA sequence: TGTGCCAGCAGTGACCCCGATCGTCCCGGGGCCTACGAGCAGTACTTC.